The 25 T cell receptor beta chains listed next were all sequenced from one sample in a study of OX40 agonist ivuxolimab in advanced cancers. Library generation was performed with the immunoSEQ multiplex PCR assay. TCRdb provides this immuneACCESS table in a form limited to in-frame rearrangements. Some clones are lacking; in checked studies, under half of them reflect an unresolved V gene, and why the rest are absent is not known. This sample is represented by around 140,000 clones; 93% of them were singletons. Jointly, the top ten make up about 0.93% of the sample. The starting material was CD4+ or CD8+ T cells sorted from blood, obtained in a trial of the OX40 agonist ivuxolimab. These receptors were obtained from an adult with an advanced solid tumor such as melanoma, head and neck, liver or kidney cancer.

This clone was recorded only once. The chain has TRBV7-9 and TRBJ2-3; a possible D gene is TRBD2 (6 bases). Germline V gene data show CDR1 as SEHNR and CDR2 as FQNEAQ (reference sequence). This CDR3 is built from 14 residues. Trimming cost V 9 bases and J 0 bases, with 13 bases left between them. CDR3 bases: TGTGCCAGTGGACCGGGACTTAGCACAGATACGCAGTATTTT. Translated: CASGPGLSTDTQYF.

The chain uses TRBV15 and TRBJ2-5; 11 bases are shared with TRBD1. Per the germline V gene, CDR1 is LNHNV and CDR2 is YYDKDF (reference sequence). With 2 bases clipped from V and 4 bases from J, the junction kept 3 bases outside the gene matches. The CDR3 spans 15 residues. CDR3 nucleotides: TGTGCCACCAGCAGAACCGGACAGGGGGCAGAGACCCAGTACTTC. Residues: CATSRTGQGAETQYF.

This rearrangement joins TRBV7-9 to TRBJ2-1; D is uncertain. V was cut by 5 bases and J by 8 bases, with 13 bases left in between. The CDR3 runs 13 residues. Looked up from germline, CDR1 is SEHNR and CDR2 is FQNEAQ (reference sequence). The CDR3 spells CASSPPVRDEQFF. The CDR3 nucleotides read TGTGCCAGCAGCCCCCCAGTGCGAGATGAGCAGTTCTTC.

The chain recombines TRBV4-3 with TRBJ2-1, with 7 bases lining up with TRBD2. After removal of 1 base from V and 4 bases from J, the junction contained 4 bases not matched to a gene. CDR1 LGHNA and CDR2 YSLEER come from the germline V gene. The length of the CDR3 is 15 residues. The CDR3 sequence: CASSQGGGRYNEQFF. The CDR3 DNA follows: TGCGCCAGCAGCCAAGGCGGGGGAAGGTACAATGAGCAGTTCTTC.

The V and J genes are TRBV6-6 and TRBJ2-5; D remains ambiguous. V lost 7 bases and J 1 base, leaving 7 bases between the germline ends. The V gene's germline CDR1 is MNHNY and CDR2 SVGAGI (reference sequence). This CDR3 has 12 residues. CDR3 DNA sequence: TGTGCCAGCACCCGGCCCCAAGAGACCCAGTACTTC. It is translated as CASTRPQETQYF.

The rearrangement uses TRBV7-2 and TRBJ2-7; D gene uncertain. V lost 4 bases to trimming and J lost 2 bases, with 12 bases between them. CDR3 length: 14 residues. Germline CDR1 is SGHTA and CDR2 is FQGNSA. CDR3 protein: CASSSLTETYEQYF. The CDR3 bases are TGTGCCAGCAGCTCTCTGACGGAAACCTACGAGCAGTACTTC.

This sequence joins TRBV5-6 and TRBJ2-5, with 12 bases fitting TRBD1. The J segment lost 5 bases and the V segment lost 3 bases, leaving 5 bases of the junction unmatched. The CDR3 totals 15 residues. In germline, CDR1 is SGHDT, CDR2 YYEEEE. The CDR3 sequence is CASSYGTGGDETQYF. The CDR3 DNA follows: TGTGCCAGCAGCTACGGGACAGGGGGCGACGAGACCCAGTACTTC.

The V call is TRBV5-1, the J call TRBJ1-5; possible D gene TRBD1, 5 bases. The CDR3 runs to 15 residues. Per the germline V gene, CDR1 is SGHRS and CDR2 is YFSETQ. Trimming took 5 bases from V and 1 from J, leaving 13 bases between them. The CDR3 nucleotides read TGCGCCAGCAGGCCCGGGACTTGGAGCAATCAGCCCCAGCATTTT. Translating it yields CASRPGTWSNQPQHF.

About this clone: Distinct nucleotide sequences in the sample also encode this CDR3. The J gene is TRBJ1-3, the V gene TRBV5-1; 7 positions match TRBD1. Germline loops: CDR1 SGHRS, CDR2 YFSETQ. V lost 3 bases, J lost 4 bases, and 4 bases stayed unmatched. The CDR3 totals 14 residues. The CDR3 nucleotides are TGCGCCAGCAGCTCCAGACAGGGAGGAAACACCATATATTTT. It yields the protein CASSSRQGGNTIYF.

The gene calls are TRBV30 and TRBJ2-3, with D perhaps assigned TRBD1 or TRBD2 (5 bases each). CDR1 is GTSNPN, CDR2 SVGIG, per germline (reference sequence). The CDR3 has 14 amino acids. V lost 4 bases, J lost 0 bases, and 11 bases lay in between. Here the CDR3 reads CAWTGRISTDTQYF. The CDR3 DNA sequence: TGTGCCTGGACGGGGCGGATCAGCACAGATACGCAGTATTTT.

This clone was detected once. The chain employs TRBV7-2 and TRBJ2-7, with TRBD1 matching 7 bases. The CDR3 has 14 amino acids. CDR1 is SGHTA and CDR2 is FQGNSA in the germline V gene. Losses at the gene ends were 5 bases for V and 3 bases for J; bases not matched to a gene: 7. The CDR3 is CASSPHRTGYEQYF. The CDR3 DNA is TGTGCCAGCAGCCCACATAGGACAGGCTACGAGCAGTACTTC.

The chain has TRBV6-1 and TRBJ2-3; 9 bases line up with TRBD1. The CDR3 loop spans 14 amino acids. The V segment lost 8 bases and the J segment 0 bases; nucleotides outside the gene matches: 3. Germline CDR1 MNHNS, CDR2 SASEGT. The CDR3 protein is CASGTGTSTDTQYF. The CDR3 DNA sequence: TGTGCCAGCGGGACAGGGACGAGCACAGATACGCAGTATTTT.

V gene TRBV9 combines with J gene TRBJ2-1; maybe TRBD2 (5 bases). The V end was cut by 0 bases, the J end by 2 bases, with 9 bases between. This CDR3 is built from 15 residues. Germline V gives CDR1 SGDLS, CDR2 YYNGEE. CDR3 nucleotides: TGTGCCAGCAGCGTAGAACTAGAGCCCTACAATGAGCAGTTCTTC. Its translation is CASSVELEPYNEQFF.

The V call is TRBV5-5, the J call TRBJ1-2; 7 bases are a match to TRBD1. V lost 4 bases to trimming and J lost 8 bases; unmatched junction nucleotides: 11. Germline V lookup: CDR1 SGHKS, CDR2 YYEKEE (reference sequence). The CDR3 loop spans 14 amino acids. As DNA, the CDR3 is TGTGCCAGCAGCGGATTATCAGGGGGTGGCGGCTACACCTTC. Protein: CASSGLSGGGGYTF.

This rearrangement joins TRBV28 to TRBJ2-4, with 12 bases identical to TRBD2. CDR3 length: 17 residues. Trimming cost V 6 bases and J 0 bases; bases outside gene matches: 6. The germline V gene has CDR1 MDHEN and CDR2 SYDVKM. CDR3 in DNA: TGTGCCAGCAGCCCGACTAGCGGGGGAATAGCCAAAAACATTCAGTACTTC. It is translated as CASSPTSGGIAKNIQYF. Complete variable domain (other parts from reference TRBV28 and TRBJ2-4): DVKVTQSSRYLVKRTGEKVFLECVQDMDHENMFWYRQDPGLGLRLIYFSYDVKMKEKGDIPEGYSVSREKKERFSLILESASTNQTSMYLCASSPTSGGIAKNIQYFGAGTRLSVL.

V gene TRBV19 combines with J gene TRBJ2-2, with TRBD2 as a possible D gene (6 bases). Trimming pared 7 bases from V and 1 base from J, leaving 16 bases between. CDR1 is LNHDA and CDR2 is SQIVND in the germline V gene (reference sequence). This CDR3 has 16 amino acids. The CDR3 nucleotides are TGTGCCAGTAACCGCCCCGGGGGAGTGAACACCGGGGAGCTGTTTTTT. Translation: CASNRPGGVNTGELFF.

V is TRBV25-1 and J is TRBJ2-1, with D uncertain. CDR1 is MGHDK, CDR2 SYGVNS, per germline. Trimming shortened V by 1 base and J by 2 bases, and 12 bases separated the two germline ends. This CDR3 spans 16 amino acids. The CDR3 reads CASSEWSSHTYNEQFF. As DNA, the CDR3 is TGTGCCAGCAGTGAATGGAGTTCACATACCTACAATGAGCAGTTCTTC. Full variable domain (outside the CDR3, taken from reference TRBV25-1 and TRBJ2-1): EADIYQTPRYLVIGTGKKITLECSQTMGHDKMYWYQQDPGMELHLIHYSYGVNSTEKGDLSSESTVSRIRTEHFPLTLESARPSHTSQYLCASSEWSSHTYNEQFFGPGTRLTVL.

The rearrangement joins TRBV5-1 to TRBJ2-2; 7 bases match TRBD2. The J segment lost 2 bases and the V segment lost 4 bases, leaving 5 bases of the junction unmatched. Germline V gives CDR1 SGHRS, CDR2 YFSETQ. The CDR3 sequence is 15 residues long. DNA of the CDR3: TGCGCCAGCAGCACGACTAGCAGAAACACCGGGGAGCTGTTTTTT. It codes for CASSTTSRNTGELFF.

The chain is built from TRBV30 and TRBJ2-5, with TRBD1 identical over 8 bases. Germline lookup yields CDR1 GTSNPN and CDR2 SVGIG (reference sequence). This CDR3 region has 14 residues. Unmatched junction bases numbered 6, after V lost 1 base and J lost 5 bases. The CDR3, as DNA: TGTGCCTGGAGTGCGGCAGGGGGCTGGGAGACCCAGTACTTC. Encoded protein: CAWSAAGGWETQYF.

The chain uses TRBV18 and TRBJ2-3; 15 bases are shared with TRBD2. Losses at the gene ends were 3 bases for V and 5 bases for J; bases not matched to a gene: 3. The CDR3 has 16 residues. Germline assignment: CDR1 KGHSH and CDR2 LQKENI. The DNA for the CDR3 is TGTGCCAGCTCACCCCCGGGACTAGCGGGAGGAGATACGCAGTATTTT. Protein sequence: CASSPPGLAGGDTQYF.

This chain connects TRBV6-1 to TRBJ2-7, with no clear D. The CDR3 length is 11 residues. Germline V gene sequence: CDR1 MNHNS, CDR2 SASEGT. Trimming pared 5 bases from V and 3 bases from J, leaving 5 bases between. CDR3 in DNA: TGTGCCAGCAGTTGGTACTACGAGCAGTACTTC. It specifies CASSWYYEQYF.

The rearrangement links TRBV4-3 to TRBJ1-2, with D possibly TRBD1 on 5 matching bases. The CDR3 sequence is 14 residues long. Germline V gives CDR1 LGHNA, CDR2 YSLEER. Trimming cost V 0 bases and J 8 bases, with 13 bases left between them. CDR3 bases: TGCGCCAGCAGCCAAGACAGGGTCACTGGGGGCTACACCTTC. This gives the protein CASSQDRVTGGYTF.

The chain carries TRBV5-4 and TRBJ2-7, with TRBD1 identical over 9 bases. The V and J ends lost 6 bases and 3 bases, in that order; junction bases with no gene match: 13. This CDR3 contains 16 residues. Germline loops: CDR1 SGHNT, CDR2 YYREEE (reference sequence). The CDR3 DNA reads as TGTGCCAGCACCATGGGGGGACAGGGAGCACTCTACGAGCAGTACTTC. It codes for CASTMGGQGALYEQYF.

The chain carries TRBV9 and TRBJ2-3; 10 nucleotides agree with TRBD2. CDR3 length equals 15 residues. Unmatched junction bases numbered 7, after V lost 4 bases and J lost 5 bases. CDR1 is SGDLS and CDR2 is YYNGEE in the germline V gene. In nucleotides, the CDR3 is TGTGCCAGCAGCCCAGGGACTAGCGACGGAGATACGCAGTATTTT. Translation gives CASSPGTSDGDTQYF.

The chain joins TRBV5-4 to TRBJ2-3; 9 bases fit TRBD1. V dropped 3 bases and J dropped 0; count of bases not matched to a gene: 2. The germline V gene has CDR1 SGHNT and CDR2 YYREEE (reference sequence). This CDR3 has 15 residues. The DNA for the CDR3 is TGTGCCAGCAGCTCCGGACAGGGGAGCACAGATACGCAGTATTTT. Residues: CASSSGQGSTDTQYF.